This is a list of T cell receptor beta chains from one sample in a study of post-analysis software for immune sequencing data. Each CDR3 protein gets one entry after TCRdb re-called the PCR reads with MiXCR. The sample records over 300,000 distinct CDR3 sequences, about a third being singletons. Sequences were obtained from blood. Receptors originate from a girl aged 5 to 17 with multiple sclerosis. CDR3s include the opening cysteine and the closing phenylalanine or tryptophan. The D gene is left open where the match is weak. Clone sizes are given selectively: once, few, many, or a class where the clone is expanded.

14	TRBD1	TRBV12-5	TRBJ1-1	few	TGTGCTAGTGGCCTTGGGGGACAGGGATCGAAAGCTTTCTTT	CASGLGGQGSKAFF
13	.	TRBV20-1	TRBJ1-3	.	TGCAGTGCTGGACCGAACTCTGGAAACACCATATATTTT	CSAGPNSGNTIYF
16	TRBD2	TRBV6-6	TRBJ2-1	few	TGTGCCAGCAGTTACCAGCGGGGGGGCCCTCTAAATGAGCAGTTCTTC	CASSYQRGGPLNEQFF
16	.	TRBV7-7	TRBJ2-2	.	TGTGCTAGCAGCTCAACCGGGACACCTTACACCGGGGAGCTGTTTTTT	CASSSTGTPYTGELFF
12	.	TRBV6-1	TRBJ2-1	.	TGTGCCAGCAGTGTACTAGCTCCTGAGCAGTTCTTC	CASSVLAPEQFF
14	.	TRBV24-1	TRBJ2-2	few	TGTGCCACCAGTGACTCGGGACACTTCGGGGAGCTGTTTTTT	CATSDSGHFGELFF
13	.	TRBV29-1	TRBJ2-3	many	TGCAGCTCCCGAGGCAGGATCACAGATACGCAGTATTTT	CSSRGRITDTQYF
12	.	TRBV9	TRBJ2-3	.	TGTGCCAGCAGTCAGTTCACAGATACGCAGTATTTT	CASSQFTDTQYF
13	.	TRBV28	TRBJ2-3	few	TGTGCCAGCAGTTTTAAGTGGCCAGATACGCAGTATTTT	CASSFKWPDTQYF
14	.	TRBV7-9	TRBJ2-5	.	TGTGCCAGCAGCTTGGACGACCCTCAAGAGACCCAGTACTTC	CASSLDDPQETQYF
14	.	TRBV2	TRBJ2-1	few	TGTGCCAGCATTTTTGGGGCCTCCTACAATGAGCAGTTCTTC	CASIFGASYNEQFF
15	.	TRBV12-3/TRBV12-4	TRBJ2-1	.	TGTGCCAGCAGCAAAACAGTGTACTCTACAAATGAGCAGTTCTTC	CASSKTVYSTNEQFF
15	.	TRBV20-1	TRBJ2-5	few	TGCAGTGCAAGGGGCTACGGGCTAGCCGGGGAGACCCAGTACTTC	CSARGYGLAGETQYF
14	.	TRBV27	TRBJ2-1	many	TGTGCCAGCAGTCCCCTAGACTCCTACAATGAGCAGTTCTTC	CASSPLDSYNEQFF
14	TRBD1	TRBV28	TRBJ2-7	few	TGTGCCAGCAGTTTCCAGGGGGCGCGTCGGGAGCAGTACTTC	CASSFQGARREQYF
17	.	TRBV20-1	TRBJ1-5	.	TGCAGTGCTAGAGCTCGCTGGCGTCAGTCTAGCAATCAGCCCCAGCATTTT	CSARARWRQSSNQPQHF
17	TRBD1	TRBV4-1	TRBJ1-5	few	TGCGCCAGCAGCCAACAGACAGGGGTGGGGAGCAATCAGCCCCAGCATTTT	CASSQQTGVGSNQPQHF
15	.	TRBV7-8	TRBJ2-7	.	TGTGCCAGCAGCTTAGGAGTCGGGACAACCCGCGAGCAGTACTTC	CASSLGVGTTREQYF
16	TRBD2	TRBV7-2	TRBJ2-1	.	TGTGCCAGCAGCTTTCGGCGTAGCGGGAGAACCAATGAGCAGTTCTTC	CASSFRRSGRTNEQFF
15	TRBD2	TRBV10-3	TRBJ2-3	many	TGTGCCTCATCCATGCTAGCGGGGGATACAGATACGCAGTATTTT	CASSMLAGDTDTQYF
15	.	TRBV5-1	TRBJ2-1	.	TGCGCCAGCAGCTTCGGAGGGGGCCACGAAGAGACCCAGTTCTTC	CASSFGGGHEETQFF
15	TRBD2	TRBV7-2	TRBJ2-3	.	TGTGCCAGCAGCTCGGGGGGGGGATACACAGATACGCAGTATTTT	CASSSGGGYTDTQYF
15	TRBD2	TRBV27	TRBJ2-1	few	TGTGCCAGCAGCCCTGATGGGCTAGCGGGCAATGAGCAGTTCTTC	CASSPDGLAGNEQFF
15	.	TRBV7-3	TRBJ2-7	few	TGTGCCAGCAGCTTAACTAGCGGCGACTCCTACGAGCAGTACTTC	CASSLTSGDSYEQYF
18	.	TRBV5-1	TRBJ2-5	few	TGCGCCAGCAGCTTCCCGACTGACGACATGACGGTGGAAGAGACCCAGTACTTC	CASSFPTDDMTVEETQYF
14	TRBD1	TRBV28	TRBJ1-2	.	TGTGCCAGCAGTCTCTTGCCCCACAGGGGAGGCTACACCTTC	CASSLLPHRGGYTF
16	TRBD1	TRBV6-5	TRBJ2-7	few	TGTGCCAGCAAAGAGCTAGGGGGCGAAAGGGAGTACGAGCAGTACTTC	CASKELGGEREYEQYF
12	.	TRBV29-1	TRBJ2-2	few	TGCAGCGCCTACACGAACACCGGGGAGCTGTTTTTT	CSAYTNTGELFF
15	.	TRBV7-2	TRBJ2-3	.	TGTGCCAGCAGCTCAAGGGCAGGGTACGCAGATACGCAGTATTTT	CASSSRAGYADTQYF
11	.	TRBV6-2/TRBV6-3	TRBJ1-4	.	TGTGCCAGCAGTCAAACAGAAAAACTGTTTTTT	CASSQTEKLFF
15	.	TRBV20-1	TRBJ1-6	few	TGCAGTGCTAGCAGAGACAAGGGCCTGAATTTATCCCTCCACTTT	CSASRDKGLNLSLHF
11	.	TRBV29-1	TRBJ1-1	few	TGCAGCGTTGTGTTCAACACTGAAGCTTTCTTT	CSVVFNTEAFF
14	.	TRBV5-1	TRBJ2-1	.	TGCGCCAGCAGCTTGGGCAGGGACCGCAATGAGCAGTTCTTC	CASSLGRDRNEQFF
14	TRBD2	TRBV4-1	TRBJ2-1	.	TGCGCCAGCAGCCAACCTAGCGGGGGGGATGAGCAGTTCTTC	CASSQPSGGDEQFF
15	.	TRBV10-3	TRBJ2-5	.	TGTGCCATCAGTGAGTGGAAAGGGGTGGAGGAGACCCAGTACTTC	CAISEWKGVEETQYF